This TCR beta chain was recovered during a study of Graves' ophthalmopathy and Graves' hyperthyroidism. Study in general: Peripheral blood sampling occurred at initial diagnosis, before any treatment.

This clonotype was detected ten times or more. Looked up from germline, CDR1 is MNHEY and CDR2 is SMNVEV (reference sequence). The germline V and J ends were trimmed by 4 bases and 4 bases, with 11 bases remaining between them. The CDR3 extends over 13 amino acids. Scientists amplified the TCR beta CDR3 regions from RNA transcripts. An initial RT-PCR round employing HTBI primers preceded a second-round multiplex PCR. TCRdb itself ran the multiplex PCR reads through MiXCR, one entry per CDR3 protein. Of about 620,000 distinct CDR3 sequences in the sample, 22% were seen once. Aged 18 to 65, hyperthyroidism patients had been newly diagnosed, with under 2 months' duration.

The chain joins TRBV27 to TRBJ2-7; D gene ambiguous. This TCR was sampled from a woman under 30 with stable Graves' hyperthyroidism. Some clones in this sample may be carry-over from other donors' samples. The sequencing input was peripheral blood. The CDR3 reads CASSSALAYEQYF. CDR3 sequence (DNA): TGTGCCAGCAGTTCGGCCCTGGCGTACGAGCAGTACTTC.